Below are 12 T cell receptor beta chains sequenced from a single sample in a study of CD8+CD57+ T cells in acquired aplastic anemia. Template material for TCR beta VDJ and CDR3 profiling consisted of genomic DNA. TCRdb passed the reads through MiXCR, listing each CDR3 protein once. The sample has about 160,000 distinct CDR3 sequences; approximately 43% are singletons. The sample was sorted CD4+, CD8+, or CD8+CD57+ T cells (not recorded which) from PBMCs. These receptors were collected from a human donor in good health.

This clonotype was detected ten times or more. The genes are TRBV19 and TRBJ2-7, with a weak D call TRBD1 (6 bases). The CDR3 extends over 14 amino acids. Germline V gene sequence: CDR1 LNHDA, CDR2 SQIVND (reference sequence). With 5 bases removed from V and 0 bases from J, the gap between germline ends came to 11 bases. The CDR3 nucleotides are TGTGCCAGTAGTGTTCAGGGGACCTCCTACGAGCAGTACTTC. Translated: CASSVQGTSYEQYF.

The CDR3 nucleotides read TGTGCCAGCAGCTTTCGTCGGGGGCTCGGGAACACTGAAGCTTTCTTT. Translation gives CASSFRRGLGNTEAFF. This rearrangement joins TRBV5-5 to TRBJ1-1; tentatively, D is TRBD1 (6 bases). V lost 2 bases and J lost 1, with 15 bases in between. The germline V gene encodes CDR1 SGHKS and CDR2 YYEKEE (reference sequence). CDR3 length equals 16 residues.

The table lists this clonotype with many counts. This chain uses TRBV6-1 with TRBJ2-7, with D possibly TRBD1 on 6 matching bases. Trimming removed 8 bases at V and 0 bases at J, with 11 bases between. The CDR3 has 13 residues. Germline V gene sequence: CDR1 MNHNS, CDR2 SASEGT. The CDR3 sequence is CASGRDNSYEQYF. Written as DNA, the CDR3 is TGTGCCAGCGGACGGGACAACTCCTACGAGCAGTACTTC.

This clonotype was picked up many times. The V and J genes are TRBV15 and TRBJ2-4, with 8 positions matching TRBD1. CDR3 length: 16 amino acids. The germline V gene has CDR1 LNHNV and CDR2 YYDKDF (reference sequence). J lost 6 bases, V lost 3 bases, and 10 bases had no gene match. The CDR3 DNA reads as TGTGCCACCAGCAGCTTTAAACAGGGGGAGAGAAACATTCAGTACTTC. Encoded protein: CATSSFKQGERNIQYF.

The V and J genes are TRBV2 and TRBJ1-4; 8 positions agree with TRBD1. The V gene end was trimmed by 7 bases and the J gene end by 8 bases; junction bases not matched to a gene: 3. The V gene's germline CDR1 is SNHLY and CDR2 FYNNEI. CDR3 length equals 12 residues. DNA of the CDR3: TGTGCCAGCAACCGGGACAGGGAAAAACTGTTTTTT. Its protein is CASNRDREKLFF.

The V gene is TRBV15, the J gene TRBJ1-5, with D perhaps TRBD1 (6 bases). Germline V gives CDR1 LNHNV, CDR2 YYDKDF (reference sequence). V was shortened by 0 bases and J by 5 bases, with 17 bases between the two germline ends. CDR3 length: 17 amino acids. This CDR3 is CATSRDRAGVGYQPQHF. In DNA form, the CDR3 reads TGTGCCACCAGCAGAGATAGGGCAGGGGTAGGGTATCAGCCCCAGCATTTT.

The chain uses TRBV12-3 or TRBV12-4 and TRBJ2-1; D uncertain. The CDR3 runs to 13 residues. Trimming cost V 6 bases and J 4 bases, with 10 bases left between them. Here the CDR3 reads CASRTGDYNEQFF. CDR3 DNA sequence: TGTGCCAGCAGGACGGGCGATTACAATGAGCAGTTCTTC.

The chain combines TRBV2 with TRBJ2-3; TRBD2 agrees at 8 bases. With 9 bases clipped from V and 3 bases from J, the junction kept 5 bases outside the gene matches. The CDR3 loop spans 13 amino acids. Germline assignment: CDR1 SNHLY and CDR2 FYNNEI. The CDR3 here is CASQLADTDTQYF. As DNA, the CDR3 is TGTGCCAGTCAACTAGCGGATACAGATACGCAGTATTTT.

Worth noting for this clonotype: A junction boundary mismatches the germline segment, possibly from a read error. The J gene is TRBJ2-2, the V gene TRBV20-1, with 7 bases identical to TRBD1. Germline V gene data show CDR1 as DFQATT and CDR2 as SNEGSKA (reference sequence). The CDR3 consists of 14 residues. The CDR3 protein is CSARGQVSTGELFF. CDR3 coding DNA: TGCAGTGCCAGAGGACAGGTCTCCACCGGGGAGCTGTTTTTT.

This clonotype was observed many times. The chain has TRBV20-1 and TRBJ2-7; no firm D call. The CDR3 sequence is 13 residues long. The V end lost 5 bases, the J end lost 4 bases, and 15 bases lay between the germline ends. Germline V CDR1 and CDR2: DFQATT, SNEGSKA (reference sequence). The CDR3 spells CSAPPSGAYEQYF. In nucleotides, the CDR3 is TGCAGTGCTCCCCCTTCGGGCGCATACGAGCAGTACTTC.

The CDR3: CASSDGVGRRETQYF. CDR3 DNA sequence: TGTGCCAGCAGTGATGGGGTGGGTCGGCGAGAGACCCAGTACTTC. This chain connects TRBV2 to TRBJ2-5; D is unresolved. The germline V and J ends were trimmed by 3 bases and 4 bases, with 15 bases remaining between them. Germline loops: CDR1 SNHLY, CDR2 FYNNEI. The CDR3 loop spans 15 amino acids.

This clonotype was counted many times. J is TRBJ1-2 and V is TRBV6-5; 11 nucleotides match TRBD1. J lost 2 bases, V lost 2 bases, and 4 bases had no gene match. Per germline, CDR1 MNHEY and CDR2 SVGAGI. The CDR3 runs 16 residues. The DNA for the CDR3 is TGTGCCAGCAGTTACGCACGGACAGGGGGCAACTATGGCTACACCTTC. Protein sequence: CASSYARTGGNYGYTF.